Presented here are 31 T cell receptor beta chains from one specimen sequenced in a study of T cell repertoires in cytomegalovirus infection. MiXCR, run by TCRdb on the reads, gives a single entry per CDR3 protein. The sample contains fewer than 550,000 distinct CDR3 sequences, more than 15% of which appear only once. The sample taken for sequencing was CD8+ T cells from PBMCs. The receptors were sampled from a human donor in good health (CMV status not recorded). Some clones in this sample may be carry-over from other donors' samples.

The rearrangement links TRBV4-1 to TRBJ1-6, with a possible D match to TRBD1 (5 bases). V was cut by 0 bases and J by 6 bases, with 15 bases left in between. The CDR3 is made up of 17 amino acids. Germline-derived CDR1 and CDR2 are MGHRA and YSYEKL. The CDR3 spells CASSQEGQGNRNSPLHF. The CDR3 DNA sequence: TGCGCCAGCAGCCAAGAGGGGCAGGGTAATCGTAATTCACCCCTCCACTTT.

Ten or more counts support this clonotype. The CDR3 bases are TGTGCCACCAGCCCCCAGATGAGCTCCTACAATGAGCAGTTCTTC. This codes for CATSPQMSSYNEQFF. The V gene is TRBV15, the J gene TRBJ2-1; unclear D gene. The CDR3 covers 15 residues. Trimming removed 5 bases at V and 0 bases at J, with 11 bases between. Germline CDR1 LNHNV, CDR2 YYDKDF (reference sequence).

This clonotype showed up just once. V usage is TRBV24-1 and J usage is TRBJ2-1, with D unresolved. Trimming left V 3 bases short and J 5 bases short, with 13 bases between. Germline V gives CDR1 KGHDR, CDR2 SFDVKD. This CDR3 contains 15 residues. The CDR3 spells CATSDGVDSNNEQFF. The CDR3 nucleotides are TGTGCCACCAGTGATGGAGTTGACTCTAACAATGAGCAGTTCTTC.

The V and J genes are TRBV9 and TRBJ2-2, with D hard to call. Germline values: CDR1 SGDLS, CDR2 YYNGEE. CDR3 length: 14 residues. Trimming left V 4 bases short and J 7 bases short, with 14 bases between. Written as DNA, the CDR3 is TGTGCCAGCAGCCTAGGCGGCGTTAACGGGGAGCTGTTTTTT. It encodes CASSLGGVNGELFF.

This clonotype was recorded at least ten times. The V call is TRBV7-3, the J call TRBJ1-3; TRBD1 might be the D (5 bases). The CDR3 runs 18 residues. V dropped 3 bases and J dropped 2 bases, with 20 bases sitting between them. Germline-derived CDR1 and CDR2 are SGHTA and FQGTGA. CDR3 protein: CASSFLTRTWDPGNTIYF. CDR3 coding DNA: TGTGCCAGCAGCTTCCTAACCCGCACGTGGGACCCTGGAAACACCATATATTTT.

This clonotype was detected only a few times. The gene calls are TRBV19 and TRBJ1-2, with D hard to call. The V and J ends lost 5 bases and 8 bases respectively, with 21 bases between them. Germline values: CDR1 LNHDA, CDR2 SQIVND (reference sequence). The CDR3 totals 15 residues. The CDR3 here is CASSPRVGSRPGYTF. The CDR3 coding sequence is TGTGCCAGTAGTCCCCGAGTCGGAAGTAGGCCCGGCTACACCTTC. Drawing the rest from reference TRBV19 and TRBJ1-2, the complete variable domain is DGGITQSPKYLFRKEGQNVTLSCEQNLNHDAMYWYRQDPGQGLRLIYYSQIVNDFQKGDIAEGYSVSREKKESFPLTVTSAQKNPTAFYLCASSPRVGSRPGYTFGSGTRLTVV.

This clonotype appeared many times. This CDR3 reads CASSLTPAGGTTGELFF. CDR3 bases: TGCGCCAGCAGCCTCACCCCAGCGGGAGGTACCACCGGGGAGCTGTTTTTT. This chain joins TRBV4-1 and TRBJ2-2; 9 bases are shared with TRBD2. The CDR3 sequence is 17 residues long. Trimming at V came to 4 bases and at J to 4 bases, leaving 10 bases not matched to a gene. CDR1 is MGHRA and CDR2 is YSYEKL in the germline V gene.

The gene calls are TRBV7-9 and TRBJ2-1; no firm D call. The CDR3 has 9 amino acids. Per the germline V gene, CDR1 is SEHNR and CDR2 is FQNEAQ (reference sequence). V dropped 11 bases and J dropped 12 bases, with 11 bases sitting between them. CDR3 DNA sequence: TGTGCCCCTCGGAGAGGGCAGTTCTTC. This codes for CAPRRGQFF.

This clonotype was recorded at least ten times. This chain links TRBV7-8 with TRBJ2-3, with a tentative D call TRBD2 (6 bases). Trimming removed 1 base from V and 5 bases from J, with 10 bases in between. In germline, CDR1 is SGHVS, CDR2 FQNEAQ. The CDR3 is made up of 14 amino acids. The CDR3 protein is CASSLDWGEDTQYF. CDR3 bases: TGTGCCAGCAGCTTAGATTGGGGGGAAGATACGCAGTATTTT.

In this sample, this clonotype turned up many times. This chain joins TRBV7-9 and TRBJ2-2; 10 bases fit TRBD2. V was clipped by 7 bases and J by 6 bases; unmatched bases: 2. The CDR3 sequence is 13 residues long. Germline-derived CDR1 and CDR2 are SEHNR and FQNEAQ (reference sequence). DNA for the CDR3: TGTGCCAGCACCGGACTAGCGGCCGGGGAGCTGTTTTTT. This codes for CASTGLAAGELFF.

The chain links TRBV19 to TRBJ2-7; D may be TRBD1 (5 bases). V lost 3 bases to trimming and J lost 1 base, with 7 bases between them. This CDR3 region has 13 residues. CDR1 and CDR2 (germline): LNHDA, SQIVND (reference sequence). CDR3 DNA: TGTGCCAGTAGTATGACAGCTTCCTACGAGCAGTACTTC. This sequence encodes CASSMTASYEQYF.

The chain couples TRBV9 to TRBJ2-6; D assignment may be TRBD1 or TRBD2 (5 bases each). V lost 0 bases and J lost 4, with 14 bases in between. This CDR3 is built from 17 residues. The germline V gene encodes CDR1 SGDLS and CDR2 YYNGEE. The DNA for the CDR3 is TGTGCCAGCAGCGTAGGGTCGGGGCCCGAGGGGGCCAACGTCCTGACTTTC. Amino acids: CASSVGSGPEGANVLTF.

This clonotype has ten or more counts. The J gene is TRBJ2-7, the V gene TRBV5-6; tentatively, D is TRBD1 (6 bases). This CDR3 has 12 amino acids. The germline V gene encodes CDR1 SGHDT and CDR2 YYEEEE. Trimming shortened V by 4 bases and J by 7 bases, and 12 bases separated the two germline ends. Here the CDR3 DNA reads TGTGCCAGCAGCCCCAGGGGCCGTGAGCAGTACTTC. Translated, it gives CASSPRGREQYF.

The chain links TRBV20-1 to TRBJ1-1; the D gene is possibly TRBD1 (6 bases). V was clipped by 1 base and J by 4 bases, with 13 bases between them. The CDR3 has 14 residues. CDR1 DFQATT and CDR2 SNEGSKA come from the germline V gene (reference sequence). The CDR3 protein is CSARGWGPSTEAFF. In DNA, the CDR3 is TGCAGTGCTAGAGGTTGGGGGCCTAGCACTGAAGCTTTCTTT.

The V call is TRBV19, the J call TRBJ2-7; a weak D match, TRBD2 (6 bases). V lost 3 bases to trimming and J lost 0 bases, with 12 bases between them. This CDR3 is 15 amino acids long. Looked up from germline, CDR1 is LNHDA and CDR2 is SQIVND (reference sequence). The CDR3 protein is CASSIGRDFSYEQYF. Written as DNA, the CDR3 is TGTGCCAGTAGTATTGGCCGGGACTTCTCCTACGAGCAGTACTTC.

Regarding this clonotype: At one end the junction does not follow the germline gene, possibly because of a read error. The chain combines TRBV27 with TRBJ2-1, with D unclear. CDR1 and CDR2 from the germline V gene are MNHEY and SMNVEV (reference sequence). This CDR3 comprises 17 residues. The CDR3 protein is CASSLRRRRSSCNEQFF. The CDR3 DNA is TGTGCCAGCAGTTTACGCCGTCGGAGAAGCTCCTGCAATGAGCAGTTCTTC.

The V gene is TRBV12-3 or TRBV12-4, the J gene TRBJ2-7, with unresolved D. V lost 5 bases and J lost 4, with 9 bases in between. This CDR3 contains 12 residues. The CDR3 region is CASSEVAYEQYF. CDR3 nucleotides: TGTGCCAGCAGTGAGGTAGCTTACGAGCAGTACTTC.

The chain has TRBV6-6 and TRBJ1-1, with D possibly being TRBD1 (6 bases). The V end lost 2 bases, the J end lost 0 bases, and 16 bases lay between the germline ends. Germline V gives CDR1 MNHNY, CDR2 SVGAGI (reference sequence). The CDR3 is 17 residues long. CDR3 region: CASSYKRGEPMNTEAFF. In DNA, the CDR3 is TGTGCCAGCAGTTACAAAAGGGGGGAACCCATGAACACTGAAGCTTTCTTT.

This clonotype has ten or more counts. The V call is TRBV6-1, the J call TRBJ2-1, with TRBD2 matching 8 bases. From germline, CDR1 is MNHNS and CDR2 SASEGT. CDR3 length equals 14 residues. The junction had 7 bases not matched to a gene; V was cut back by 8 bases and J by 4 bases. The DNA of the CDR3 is TGTGCCAGCCGAAGCGGGAGTGGTTACAATGAGCAGTTCTTC. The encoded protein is CASRSGSGYNEQFF.

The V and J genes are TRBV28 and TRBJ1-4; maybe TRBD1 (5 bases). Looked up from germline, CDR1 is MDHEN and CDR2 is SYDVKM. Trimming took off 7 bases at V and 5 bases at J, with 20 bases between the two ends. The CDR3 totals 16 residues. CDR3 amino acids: CASKTAAHDRNEKLFF. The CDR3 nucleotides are TGTGCCAGCAAAACCGCCGCGCACGACAGAAATGAAAAACTGTTTTTT. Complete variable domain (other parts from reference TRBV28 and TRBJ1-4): DVKVTQSSRYLVKRTGEKVFLECVQDMDHENMFWYRQDPGLGLRLIYFSYDVKMKEKGDIPEGYSVSREKKERFSLILESASTNQTSMYLCASKTAAHDRNEKLFFGSGTQLSVL.

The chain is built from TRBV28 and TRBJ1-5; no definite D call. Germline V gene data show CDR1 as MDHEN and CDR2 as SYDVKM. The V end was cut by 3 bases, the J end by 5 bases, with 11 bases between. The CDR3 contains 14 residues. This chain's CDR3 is CASSFRDSDQPQHF. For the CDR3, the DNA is TGTGCCAGCAGTTTTCGGGATTCCGATCAGCCCCAGCATTTT.

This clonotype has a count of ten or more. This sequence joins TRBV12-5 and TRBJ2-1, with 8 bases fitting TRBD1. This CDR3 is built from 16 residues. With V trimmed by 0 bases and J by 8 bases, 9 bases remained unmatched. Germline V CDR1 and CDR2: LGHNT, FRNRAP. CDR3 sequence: CASGLVEETGDDEQFF. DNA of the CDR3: TGTGCTAGTGGTTTGGTAGAAGAGACAGGGGATGATGAGCAGTTCTTC.

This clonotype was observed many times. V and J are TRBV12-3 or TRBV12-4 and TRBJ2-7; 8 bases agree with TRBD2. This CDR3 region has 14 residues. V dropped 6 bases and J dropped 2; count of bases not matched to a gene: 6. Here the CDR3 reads CASSQSGRTYEQYF. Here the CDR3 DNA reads TGTGCCAGCAGCCAAAGCGGGAGAACCTACGAGCAGTACTTC.

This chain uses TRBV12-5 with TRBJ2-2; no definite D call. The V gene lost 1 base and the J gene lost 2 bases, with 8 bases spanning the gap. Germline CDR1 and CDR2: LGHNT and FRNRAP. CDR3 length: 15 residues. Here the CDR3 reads CASGLDWANTGELFF. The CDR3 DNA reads TGTGCTAGTGGTTTGGACTGGGCCAACACCGGGGAGCTGTTTTTT.

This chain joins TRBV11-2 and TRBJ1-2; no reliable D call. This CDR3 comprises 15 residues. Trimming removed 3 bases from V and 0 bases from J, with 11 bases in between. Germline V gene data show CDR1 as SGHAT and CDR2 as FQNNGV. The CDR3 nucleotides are TGTGCCAGCAGCTTTTCGCGGACGGCTAACTATGGCTACACCTTC. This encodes CASSFSRTANYGYTF.

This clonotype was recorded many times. The CDR3 DNA sequence: TGTGCCAGCAGCTTCTGGGGGGAAAACGAGCAGTACTTC. Translation gives CASSFWGENEQYF. The chain employs TRBV11-2 and TRBJ2-7; D may be TRBD2 (6 bases). This CDR3 comprises 13 residues. Germline values: CDR1 SGHAT, CDR2 FQNNGV. The V end lost 3 bases, the J end lost 5 bases, and 11 bases lay between the germline ends.

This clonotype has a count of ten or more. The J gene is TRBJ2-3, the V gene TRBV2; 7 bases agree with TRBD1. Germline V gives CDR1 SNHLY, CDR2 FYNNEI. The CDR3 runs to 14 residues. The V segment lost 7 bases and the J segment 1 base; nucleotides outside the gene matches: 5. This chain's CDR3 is CASTNRGRTDTQYF. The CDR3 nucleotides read TGTGCCAGCACCAACAGGGGACGCACAGATACGCAGTATTTT.

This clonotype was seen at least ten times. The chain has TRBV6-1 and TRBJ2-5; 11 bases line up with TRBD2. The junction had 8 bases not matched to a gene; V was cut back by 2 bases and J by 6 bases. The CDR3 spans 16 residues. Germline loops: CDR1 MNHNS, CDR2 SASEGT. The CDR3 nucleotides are TGTGCCAGCAGTGAATGGGGACTAGCGGTTCGCCAGACCCAGTACTTC. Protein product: CASSEWGLAVRQTQYF.

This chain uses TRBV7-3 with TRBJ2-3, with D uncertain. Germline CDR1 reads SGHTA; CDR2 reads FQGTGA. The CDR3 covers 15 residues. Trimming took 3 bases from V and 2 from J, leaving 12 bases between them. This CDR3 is CASSLDSDSTDTQYF. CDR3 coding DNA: TGTGCCAGCAGCTTGGATTCAGATTCCACAGATACGCAGTATTTT.

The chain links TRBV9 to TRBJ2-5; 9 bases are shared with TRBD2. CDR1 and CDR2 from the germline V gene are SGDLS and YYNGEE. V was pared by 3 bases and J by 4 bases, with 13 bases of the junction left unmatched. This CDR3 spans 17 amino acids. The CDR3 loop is CASSDHPTGTSPETQYF. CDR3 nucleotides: TGTGCCAGCAGCGACCACCCTACCGGGACTAGCCCAGAGACCCAGTACTTC.

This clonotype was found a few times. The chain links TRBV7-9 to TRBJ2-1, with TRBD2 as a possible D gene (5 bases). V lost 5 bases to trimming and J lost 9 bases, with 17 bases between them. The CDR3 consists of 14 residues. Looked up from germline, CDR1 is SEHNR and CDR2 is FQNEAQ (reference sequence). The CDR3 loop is CASSPPQLVGEQFF. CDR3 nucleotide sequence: TGTGCCAGCAGCCCCCCGCAACTAGTCGGTGAGCAGTTCTTC.